This T cell receptor (beta chain) was captured in a study of beta chain features in type 1 diabetes. Study-level findings and limits: Type 1 diabetes patients had fewer VDJ junction insertions and more deletions.

Germline V gives CDR1 SQVTM, CDR2 ANQGSEA. Trimming took off 7 bases at V and 5 bases at J, with 10 bases between the two ends. The length of the CDR3 is 11 residues. Using CD45RO/CCR7/CD25/CD127/CD95/CD27, CD4+ naive, central memory, regulatory and stem cell-like memory cells were sorted. Expressed TCRB transcripts were sequenced because the entire RNA isolate underwent reverse transcription. The protocol was immunoSEQ multiplex PCR, while the TCRdb copy is restricted to in-frame clones and leaves out a portion. The profile shows around 40,000 clones, approximately 56% of them singletons. As concerns this clone: As yet, its antigen is unknown.

The sample comprised Tregs from blood. This TCR was sampled from a woman younger than 30 in good health. The genes are TRBV29-1 and TRBJ2-3; possible D gene TRBD2, 5 bases. The CDR3 region is CSGGVGDTQYF. Written as DNA, the CDR3 is TGCAGCGGGGGAGTGGGAGATACGCAGTATTTT.